This T cell receptor beta chain was observed in a study of ipilimumab plus nivolumab after autologous stem cell transplantation. Sequencing used immunoSEQ multiplex PCR; TCRdb keeps in-frame clones, though not all of them. This table has around 1,700 clones, around 86% appearing once. This CDR3 comprises 17 residues. Germline CDR1 and CDR2: SGHNT and YYREEE (reference sequence). V lost 4 bases, J lost 0 bases, and 10 bases stayed unmatched. The sample consisted of PBMCs, taken in a trial of ipilimumab plus nivolumab as post-transplant consolidation. The TCR originated in a female donor with multiple myeloma. The chain uses TRBV5-4 and TRBJ2-1, with 7 bases matching TRBD2. The CDR3 here is CASSRGPGRSSYNEQFF. DNA for the CDR3: TGTGCCAGCAGCCGTGGGCCCGGGAGGAGCTCCTACAATGAGCAGTTCTTC.